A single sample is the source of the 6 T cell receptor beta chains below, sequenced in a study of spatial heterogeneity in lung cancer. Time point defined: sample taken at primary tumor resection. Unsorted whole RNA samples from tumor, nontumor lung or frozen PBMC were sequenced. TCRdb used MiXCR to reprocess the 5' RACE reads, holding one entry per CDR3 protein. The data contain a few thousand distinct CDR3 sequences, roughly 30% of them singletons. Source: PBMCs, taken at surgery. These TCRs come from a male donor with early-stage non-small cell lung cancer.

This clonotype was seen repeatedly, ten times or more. DNA of the CDR3: TGCAGTGCTATAGGGGGCTACGAGCAGTACTTC. It is translated as CSAIGGYEQYF. The genes are TRBV20-1 and TRBJ2-7, with a possible D match to TRBD1 (6 bases). Trimming removed 4 bases at V and 3 bases at J, with 7 bases between. Germline V gene data show CDR1 as DFQATT and CDR2 as SNEGSKA (reference sequence). This CDR3 has 11 residues.

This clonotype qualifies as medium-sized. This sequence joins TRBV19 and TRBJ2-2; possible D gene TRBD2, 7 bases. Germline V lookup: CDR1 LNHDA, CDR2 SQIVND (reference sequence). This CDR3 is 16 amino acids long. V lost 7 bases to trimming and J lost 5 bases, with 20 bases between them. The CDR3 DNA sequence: TGTGCCAGTAAGCCCGGGGCGGGGGCCCAAACCGGGGAGCTGTTTTTT. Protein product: CASKPGAGAQTGELFF. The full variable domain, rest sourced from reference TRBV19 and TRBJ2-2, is DGGITQSPKYLFRKEGQNVTLSCEQNLNHDAMYWYRQDPGQGLRLIYYSQIVNDFQKGDIAEGYSVSREKKESFPLTVTSAQKNPTAFYLCASKPGAGAQTGELFFGEGSRLTVL.

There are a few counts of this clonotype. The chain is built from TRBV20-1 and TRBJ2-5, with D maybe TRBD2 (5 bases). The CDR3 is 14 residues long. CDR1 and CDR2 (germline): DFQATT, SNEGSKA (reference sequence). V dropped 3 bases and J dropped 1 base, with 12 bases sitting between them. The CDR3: CSASDEGFQETQYF. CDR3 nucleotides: TGCAGTGCTAGCGACGAGGGATTCCAAGAGACCCAGTACTTC.

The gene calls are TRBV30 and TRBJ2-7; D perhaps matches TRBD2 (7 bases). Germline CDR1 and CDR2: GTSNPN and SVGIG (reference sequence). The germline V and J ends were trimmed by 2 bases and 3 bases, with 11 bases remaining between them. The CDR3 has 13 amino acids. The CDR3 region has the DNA TGTGCCTGGAGTAACAGGGACTACTACGAGCAGTACTTC. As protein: CAWSNRDYYEQYF.

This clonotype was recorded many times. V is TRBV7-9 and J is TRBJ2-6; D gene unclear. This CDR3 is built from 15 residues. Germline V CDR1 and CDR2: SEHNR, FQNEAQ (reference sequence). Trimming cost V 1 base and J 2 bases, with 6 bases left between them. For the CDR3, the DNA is TGTGCCAGCAGCTTAGAGGCAGCTGGGGCCAACGTCCTGACTTTC. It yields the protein CASSLEAAGANVLTF.

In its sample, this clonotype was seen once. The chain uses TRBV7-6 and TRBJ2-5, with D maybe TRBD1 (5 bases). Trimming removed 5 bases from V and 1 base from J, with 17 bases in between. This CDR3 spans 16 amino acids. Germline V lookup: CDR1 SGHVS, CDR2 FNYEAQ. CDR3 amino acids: CASSQTGHSGQETQYF. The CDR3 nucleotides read TGTGCCAGCAGCCAAACAGGACACTCGGGCCAAGAGACCCAGTACTTC.